This T cell receptor beta chain was sequenced for a study of blood T cells in healthy people across ages. The second PCR ran roughly 6 to 11 cycles with a sample-barcoded 5' primer and J-beta primers. TCRdb re-analysed the 5' RACE reads in MiXCR, keeping a single row per CDR3 protein. The sample includes 890,000 or so distinct CDR3 sequences, under 80% of them seen just once. The CDR3 runs to 15 residues. Looked up from germline, CDR1 is DFQATT and CDR2 is SNEGSKA (reference sequence). The V end lost 0 bases, the J end lost 1 base, and 13 bases lay between the germline ends. The chain recombines TRBV20-1 with TRBJ2-7; D perhaps matches TRBD1 (5 bases). This clonotype was obtained from a man between 25 and 39 years old in good health. Sequencing input: blood. CDR3 DNA: TGCAGTGCTAGAGATAACCAGGGCGCATCCTACGAGCAGTACTTC. It encodes CSARDNQGASYEQYF.